This T cell receptor (beta chain) was identified during a study of pediatric ulcerative colitis. Controls had colonoscopy for suspected IBD, with normal endoscopy and no IBD the following year. TCRdb keeps only in-frame clones here, not all; method: immunoSEQ multiplex PCR. The data show some 57,000 clones, with about 87% seen just once and about 1.5% held by the top ten. The CDR3 extends over 15 amino acids. In germline, CDR1 is SGHNT, CDR2 YYREEE (reference sequence). V dropped 1 base and J dropped 5; count of bases not matched to a gene: 4. This clone was detected only once. The gene calls are TRBV5-4 and TRBJ2-3, with TRBD1 matching 10 bases. This sequence originates from a boy between 10 and 17 years old who was a control in a study of pediatric ulcerative colitis. Sequencing was done on a sample of blood. The CDR3 is CASSLRQGAIDTQYF. In nucleotides, the CDR3 is TGTGCCAGCAGCTTGAGACAGGGGGCGATAGATACGCAGTATTTT.